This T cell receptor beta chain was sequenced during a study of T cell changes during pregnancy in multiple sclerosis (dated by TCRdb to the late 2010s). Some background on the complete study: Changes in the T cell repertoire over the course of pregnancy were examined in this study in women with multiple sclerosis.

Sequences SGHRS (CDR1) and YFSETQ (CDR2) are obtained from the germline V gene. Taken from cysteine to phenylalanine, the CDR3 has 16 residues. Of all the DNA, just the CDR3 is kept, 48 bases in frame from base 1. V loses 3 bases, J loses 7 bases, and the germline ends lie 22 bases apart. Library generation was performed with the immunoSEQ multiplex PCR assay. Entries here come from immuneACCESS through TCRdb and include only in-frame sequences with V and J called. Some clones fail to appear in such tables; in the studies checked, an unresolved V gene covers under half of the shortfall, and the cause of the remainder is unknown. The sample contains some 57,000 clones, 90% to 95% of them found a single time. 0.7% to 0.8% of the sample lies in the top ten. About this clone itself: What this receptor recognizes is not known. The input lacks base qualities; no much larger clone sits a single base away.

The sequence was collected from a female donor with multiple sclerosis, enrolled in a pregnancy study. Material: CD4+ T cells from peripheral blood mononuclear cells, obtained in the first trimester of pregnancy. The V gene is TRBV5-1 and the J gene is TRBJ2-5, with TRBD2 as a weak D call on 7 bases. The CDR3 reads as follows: CASSWAWGGGPGTQYF. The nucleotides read TGCGCCAGCAGCTGGGCCTGGGGCGGGGGCCCCGGGACCCAGTACTTC.